These 9 T cell receptor beta chains were all obtained from the same sample, sequenced in a study of post-analysis software for immune sequencing data. Regarding the study as a whole: TRBV5-6, TRBV5-1 and TRBV20-1 were among 4 or 5 TRBV segments more frequent in patients than controls.

Included in the TCR beta cDNA libraries were unique molecular identifiers. TCRdb re-called the PCR reads with MiXCR, one entry per CDR3 protein. The sample gives 650,000 to 850,000 distinct CDR3 sequences, about 43% of which show up once; roughly 4.9% is in the top ten. These receptors are not linked to any known antigen. The sequencing input was blood. These receptors originate from a girl between 5 and 17 years old with multiple sclerosis.

In its sample, this clonotype was seen a few times. The rearrangement uses TRBV5-1 and TRBJ2-7; 7 bases map to TRBD1. The ends lost 5 bases at V and 3 bases at J; junction bases unmatched: 8. The CDR3 is made up of 14 amino acids. Germline V gene lookup returns CDR1 SGHRS and CDR2 YFSETQ. This chain's CDR3 is CASSRGQSNYEQYF. The CDR3 region has the DNA TGCGCCAGCAGTAGGGGACAGTCCAACTACGAGCAGTACTTC.

This clonotype was picked up a small number of times. The chain recombines TRBV7-9 with TRBJ2-3; D gene uncertain. V was clipped by 5 bases and J by 8 bases, with 11 bases between them. The CDR3 loop spans 12 amino acids. Germline CDR1 is SEHNR and CDR2 is FQNEAQ (reference sequence). CDR3 bases: TGTGCCAGCAGCCTTGCTGCAAGTACGCAGTATTTT. This sequence encodes CASSLAASTQYF.

This clonotype has at least ten counts. The CDR3 protein is CSVGTQVKQYF. The CDR3 nucleotides are TGCAGCGTCGGAACACAGGTTAAGCAGTACTTC. The J gene is TRBJ2-7, the V gene TRBV29-1; D is possibly TRBD1 (5 bases). The germline V gene has CDR1 SQVTM and CDR2 ANQGSEA. CDR3 length: 11 residues. The ends were cut back, 6 bases at V and 8 bases at J, with 14 bases in the middle.

The CDR3 region is CASSLGDRGRLAEQYF. The CDR3 nucleotides are TGCGCCAGCAGCTTGGGTGACAGGGGACGACTAGCGGAGCAGTACTTC. The chain has TRBV5-1 and TRBJ2-5, with D tentatively TRBD2 (9 bases). Trimming pared 0 bases from V and 11 bases from J, leaving 23 bases between. CDR3 length: 16 residues. Per the germline V gene, CDR1 is SGHRS and CDR2 is YFSETQ.

CDR3 in amino acids: CASNLDRFNSPLHF. As DNA, the CDR3 is TGTGCCAGCAATTTGGACAGGTTTAATTCACCCCTCCACTTT. V and J are TRBV7-9 and TRBJ1-6; 7 bases line up with TRBD1. J was trimmed by 6 bases and V by 7 bases; bases with no gene match: 6. CDR1 and CDR2 (germline): SEHNR, FQNEAQ (reference sequence). There are 14 residues in the CDR3.

The rearrangement links TRBV29-1 to TRBJ2-1, with TRBD2 matching over 8 bases. CDR3 length: 13 residues. The ends lost 7 bases at V and 4 bases at J; junction bases unmatched: 6. The germline CDR1 and CDR2 sequences are SQVTM and ANQGSEA. The CDR3 DNA sequence: TGCAGCGAACTAGCGGAGGGTTACAATGAGCAGTTCTTC. Translated: CSELAEGYNEQFF.

This clonotype was seen a few times. J is TRBJ2-3 and V is TRBV4-3; a weak D match, TRBD2 (6 bases). CDR3 length equals 15 residues. CDR1 is LGHNA, CDR2 YSLEER, per germline. V was shortened by 0 bases and J by 6 bases, with 13 bases between the two germline ends. CDR3 DNA sequence: TGCGCCAGCAGCCAAGATCGGGACTGGGAGGATACGCAGTATTTT. Translated: CASSQDRDWEDTQYF.

The chain uses TRBV29-1 and TRBJ2-1; 11 nucleotides align to TRBD2. Trimming at V came to 7 bases and at J to 5 bases, leaving 4 bases not matched to a gene. The CDR3 is 13 amino acids. Germline V lookup: CDR1 SQVTM, CDR2 ANQGSEA. The chain's CDR3 is CSAGTSGDNEQFF. The CDR3, as DNA: TGCAGCGCCGGGACTAGCGGAGACAATGAGCAGTTCTTC.

The rearrangement uses TRBV7-9 and TRBJ2-7, with TRBD1 matching 9 bases. CDR3 size: 16 residues. After removal of 5 bases from V and 1 base from J, the junction contained 9 bases not matched to a gene. Germline values: CDR1 SEHNR, CDR2 FQNEAQ (reference sequence). The CDR3 DNA reads as TGTGCCAGCAGCCCAGCGGGGACAGGGAGGTCCTACGAGCAGTACTTC. Translation: CASSPAGTGRSYEQYF.